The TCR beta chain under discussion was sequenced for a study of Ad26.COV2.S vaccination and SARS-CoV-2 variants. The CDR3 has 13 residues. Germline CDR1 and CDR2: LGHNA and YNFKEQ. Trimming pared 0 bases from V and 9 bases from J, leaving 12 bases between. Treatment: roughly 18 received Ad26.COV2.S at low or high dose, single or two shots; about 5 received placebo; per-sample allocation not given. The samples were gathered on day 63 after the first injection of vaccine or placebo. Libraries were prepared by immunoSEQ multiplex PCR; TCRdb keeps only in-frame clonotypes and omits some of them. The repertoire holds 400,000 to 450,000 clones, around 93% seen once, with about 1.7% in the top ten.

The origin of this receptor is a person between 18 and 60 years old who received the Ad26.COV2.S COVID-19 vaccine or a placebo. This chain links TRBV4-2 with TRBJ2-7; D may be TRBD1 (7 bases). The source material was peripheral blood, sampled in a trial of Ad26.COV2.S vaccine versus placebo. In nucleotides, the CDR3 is TGTGCCAGCAGCCAAGATCAGGGGGGCGGGCAGTACTTC. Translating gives CASSQDQGGGQYF.